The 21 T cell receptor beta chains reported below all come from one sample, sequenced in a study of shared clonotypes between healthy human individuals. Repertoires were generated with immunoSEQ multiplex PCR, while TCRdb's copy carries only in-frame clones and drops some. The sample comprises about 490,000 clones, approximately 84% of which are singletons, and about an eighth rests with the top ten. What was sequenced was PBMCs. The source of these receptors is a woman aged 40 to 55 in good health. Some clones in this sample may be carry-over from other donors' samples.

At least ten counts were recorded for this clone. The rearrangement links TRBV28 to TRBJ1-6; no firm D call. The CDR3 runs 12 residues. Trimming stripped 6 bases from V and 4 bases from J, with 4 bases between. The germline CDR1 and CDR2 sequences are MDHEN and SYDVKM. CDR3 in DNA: TGTGCCAGCAGGGGGTATAATTCACCCCTCCACTTT. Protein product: CASRGYNSPLHF.

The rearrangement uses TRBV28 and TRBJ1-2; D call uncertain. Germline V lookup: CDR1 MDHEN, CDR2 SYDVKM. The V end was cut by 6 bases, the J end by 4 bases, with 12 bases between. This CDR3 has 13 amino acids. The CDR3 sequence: CASSRVGSYGYTF. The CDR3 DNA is TGTGCCAGCAGCAGAGTGGGTAGCTATGGCTACACCTTC.

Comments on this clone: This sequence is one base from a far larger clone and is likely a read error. The DNA for the CDR3 is TGTGCCAGCAGCCAAGAGGGGTCTGGGGCCAACGTCCTGGCTTTC. Its translation is CASSQEGSGANVLAF. The rearrangement links TRBV4-2 to TRBJ2-6, with D maybe TRBD1 (5 bases). From germline, CDR1 is LGHNA and CDR2 YNFKEQ. This CDR3 is built from 15 residues.

The CDR3 loop reads CASSLGGQETYGYTF. As DNA, the CDR3 is TGTGCCAGCAGCTTGGGGGGACAGGAGACCTATGGCTACACCTTC. V usage is TRBV5-6 and J usage is TRBJ1-2, with 8 nucleotides matching TRBD1. Unmatched junction bases numbered 5, after V lost 0 bases and J lost 4 bases. Germline V gene sequence: CDR1 SGHDT, CDR2 YYEEEE. This CDR3 region has 15 residues.

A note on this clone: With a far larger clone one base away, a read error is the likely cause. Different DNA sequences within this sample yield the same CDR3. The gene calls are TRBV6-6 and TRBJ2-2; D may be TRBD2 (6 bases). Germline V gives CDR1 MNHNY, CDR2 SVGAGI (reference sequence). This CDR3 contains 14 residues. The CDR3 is CASSGVAETGELFF. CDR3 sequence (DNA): TGTGCCAGCAGTGGGGTAGCGGAAACCGGGGAGCTGTTCTTT.

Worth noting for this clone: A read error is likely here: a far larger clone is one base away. Here the CDR3 DNA reads TGTGCCAGCAGCAGCAACGGGTGGGAGACCCAGTACTTC. It translates to CASSSNGWETQYF. This chain connects TRBV7-9 to TRBJ2-5; the D is unclear. The CDR3 is 13 amino acids. CDR1 and CDR2 (germline): SEHNR, FQNEAQ (reference sequence). Trimming removed 5 bases from V and 5 bases from J, with 12 bases in between.

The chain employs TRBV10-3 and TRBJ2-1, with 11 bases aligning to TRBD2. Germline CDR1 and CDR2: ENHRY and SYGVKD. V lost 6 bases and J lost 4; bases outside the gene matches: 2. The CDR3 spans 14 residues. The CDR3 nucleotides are TGTGCCATCAGGGGACTAGCGGAATACAATGAGCAGTTCTTC. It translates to CAIRGLAEYNEQFF.

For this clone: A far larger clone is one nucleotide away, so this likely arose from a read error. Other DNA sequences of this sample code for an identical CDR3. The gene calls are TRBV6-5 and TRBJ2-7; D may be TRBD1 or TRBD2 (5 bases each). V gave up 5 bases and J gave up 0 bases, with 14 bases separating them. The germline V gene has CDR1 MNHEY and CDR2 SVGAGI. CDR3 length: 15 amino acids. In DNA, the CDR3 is TGTGCCAGCAGTAAAGGGACCGGAGGCTCCTACGAGCAGTACTTC. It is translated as CASSKGTGGSYEQYF.

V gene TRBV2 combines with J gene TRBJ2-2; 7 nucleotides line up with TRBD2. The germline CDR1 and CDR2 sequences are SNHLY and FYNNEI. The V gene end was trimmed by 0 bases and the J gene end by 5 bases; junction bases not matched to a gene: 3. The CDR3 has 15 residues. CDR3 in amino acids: CASSEALGGTGELFF. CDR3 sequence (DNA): TGTGCCAGCAGTGAAGCCCTGGGAGGGACCGGGGAGCTGTTTTTT.

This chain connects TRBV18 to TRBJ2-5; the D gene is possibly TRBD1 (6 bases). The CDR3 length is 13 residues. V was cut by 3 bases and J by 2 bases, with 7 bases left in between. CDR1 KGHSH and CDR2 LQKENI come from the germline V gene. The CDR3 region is CASSPTGQETQYF. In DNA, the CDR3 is TGTGCCAGCTCACCCACAGGGCAAGAGACCCAGTACTTC.

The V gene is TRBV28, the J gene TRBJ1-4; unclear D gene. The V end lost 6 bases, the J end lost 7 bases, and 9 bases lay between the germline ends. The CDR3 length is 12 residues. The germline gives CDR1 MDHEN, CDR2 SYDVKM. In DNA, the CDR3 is TGTGCCAGCAGCACCCCGAGTGAAAAACTGTTTTTT. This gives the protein CASSTPSEKLFF.

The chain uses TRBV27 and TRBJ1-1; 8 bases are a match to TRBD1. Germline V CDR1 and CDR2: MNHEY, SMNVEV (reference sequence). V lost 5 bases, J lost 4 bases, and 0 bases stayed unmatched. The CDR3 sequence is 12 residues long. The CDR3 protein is CASSTGGTEAFF. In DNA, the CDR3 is TGTGCCAGCAGTACAGGGGGCACTGAAGCTTTCTTT.

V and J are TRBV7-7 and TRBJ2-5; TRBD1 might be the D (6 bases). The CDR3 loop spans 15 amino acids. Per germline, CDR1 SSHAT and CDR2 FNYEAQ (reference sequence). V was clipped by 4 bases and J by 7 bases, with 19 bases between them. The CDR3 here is CASSSGHFLGATQYF. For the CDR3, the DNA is TGTGCCAGCAGCTCGGGGCACTTCCTGGGGGCGACCCAGTACTTC.

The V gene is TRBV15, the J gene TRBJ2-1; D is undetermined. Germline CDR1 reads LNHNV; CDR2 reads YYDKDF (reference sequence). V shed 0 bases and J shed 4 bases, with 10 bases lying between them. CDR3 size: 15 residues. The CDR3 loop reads CATSRDFSGYNEQFF. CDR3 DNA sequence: TGTGCCACCAGCAGAGATTTTTCAGGATACAATGAGCAGTTCTTC.

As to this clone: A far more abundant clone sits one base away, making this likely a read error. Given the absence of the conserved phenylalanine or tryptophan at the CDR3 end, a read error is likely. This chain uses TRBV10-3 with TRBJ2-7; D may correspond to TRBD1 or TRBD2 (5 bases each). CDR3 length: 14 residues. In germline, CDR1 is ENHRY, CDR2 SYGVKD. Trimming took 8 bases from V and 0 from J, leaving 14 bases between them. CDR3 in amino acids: CAIAGGDLSYEQYL. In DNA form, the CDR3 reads TGTGCCATCGCTGGGGGAGACCTCTCCTACGAGCAGTACCTC.

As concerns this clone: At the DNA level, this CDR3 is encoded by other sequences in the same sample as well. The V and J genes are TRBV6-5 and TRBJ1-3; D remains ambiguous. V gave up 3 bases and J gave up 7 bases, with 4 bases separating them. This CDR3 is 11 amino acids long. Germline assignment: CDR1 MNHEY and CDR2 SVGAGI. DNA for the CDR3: TGTGCCAGCAGTTATGGGAACACCATATATTTT. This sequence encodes CASSYGNTIYF.

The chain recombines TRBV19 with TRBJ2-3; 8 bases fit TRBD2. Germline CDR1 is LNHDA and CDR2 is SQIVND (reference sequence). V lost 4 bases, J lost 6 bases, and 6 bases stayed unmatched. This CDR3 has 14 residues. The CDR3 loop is CASSTPGLADTQYF. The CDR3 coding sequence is TGTGCCAGTAGTACTCCAGGACTAGCTGATACGCAGTATTTT.

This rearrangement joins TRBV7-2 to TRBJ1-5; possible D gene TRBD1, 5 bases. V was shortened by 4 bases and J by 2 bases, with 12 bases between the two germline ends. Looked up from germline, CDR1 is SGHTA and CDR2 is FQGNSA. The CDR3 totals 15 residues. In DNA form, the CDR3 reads TGTGCCAGCAGCTCCTCGGGGGGAGGCAATCAGCCCCAGCATTTT. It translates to CASSSSGGGNQPQHF.

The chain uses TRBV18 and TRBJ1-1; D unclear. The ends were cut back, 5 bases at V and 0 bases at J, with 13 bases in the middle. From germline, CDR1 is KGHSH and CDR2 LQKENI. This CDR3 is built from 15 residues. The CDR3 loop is CASSERAGLNTEAFF. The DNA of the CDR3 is TGTGCCAGCTCAGAAAGGGCAGGCCTGAACACTGAAGCTTTCTTT.

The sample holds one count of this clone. CDR3 loop: CASSRPGTGHEQYF. The CDR3 DNA sequence: TGTGCCAGCAGTCGACCTGGGACAGGGCACGAGCAGTACTTC. The gene calls are TRBV27 and TRBJ2-7, with 9 bases identical to TRBD1. V shed 5 bases and J 5 bases; nucleotides not matched to a gene: 7. Germline lookup yields CDR1 MNHEY and CDR2 SMNVEV (reference sequence). The CDR3 runs to 14 residues.

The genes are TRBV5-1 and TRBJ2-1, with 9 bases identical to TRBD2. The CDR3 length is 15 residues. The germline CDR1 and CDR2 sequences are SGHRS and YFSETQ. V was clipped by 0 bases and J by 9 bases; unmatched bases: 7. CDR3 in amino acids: CASSLGAGGPTEQFF. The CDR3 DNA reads TGCGCCAGCAGCTTGGGGGCGGGAGGGCCGACTGAGCAGTTCTTC.